The 22 T cell receptor beta chains in this list originate from one sample, sequenced in a study of T cell repertoires in cytomegalovirus infection. TCRdb itself ran the reads through MiXCR, one entry per CDR3 protein. The repertoire consists of approximately 190,000 distinct CDR3 sequences, with roughly 27% occurring once and the leading ten covering around 29%. Sequencing used PBMCs. Source of these receptors: a human donor in good health (CMV status not recorded). Some clones in this sample may be carry-over from other donors' samples.

The chain employs TRBV20-1 and TRBJ2-2; D unclear. The CDR3 covers 16 residues. V lost 0 bases and J lost 3, with 14 bases in between. CDR1 is DFQATT and CDR2 is SNEGSKA in the germline V gene (reference sequence). In DNA form, the CDR3 reads TGCAGTGCTAGAGATCGTGGGCGCGGTTACACCGGGGAGCTGTTTTTT. Protein sequence: CSARDRGRGYTGELFF.

This clonotype was detected ten times or more. The chain recombines TRBV7-2 with TRBJ1-5; no definite D call. CDR3 size: 14 residues. Trimming took off 0 bases at V and 0 bases at J, with 3 bases between the two ends. The germline V gene encodes CDR1 SGHTA and CDR2 FQGNSA. The CDR3 region has the DNA TGTGCCAGCAGCTTAGCCTTTAGCAATCAGCCCCAGCATTTT. Translated: CASSLAFSNQPQHF.

This rearrangement joins TRBV7-9 to TRBJ2-1; D gene unclear. The CDR3 runs to 14 residues. The V gene lost 2 bases and the J gene lost 8 bases, with 13 bases spanning the gap. Germline lookup yields CDR1 SEHNR and CDR2 FQNEAQ (reference sequence). The CDR3 spells CASSLRSSLDEQFF. The CDR3, as DNA: TGTGCCAGCAGCTTACGATCGTCCTTGGATGAGCAGTTCTTC. Using reference TRBV7-9 and TRBJ2-1 for the parts outside the CDR3, the full variable domain is DTGVSQNPRHKITKRGQNVTFRCDPISEHNRLYWYRQTLGQGPEFLTYFQNEAQLEKSRLLSDRFSAERPKGSFSTLEIQRTEQGDSAMYLCASSLRSSLDEQFFGPGTRLTVL.

Here the CDR3 reads CASSRGQGNEAFF. CDR3 DNA: TGTGCCAGCAGCCGAGGACAGGGGAATGAAGCTTTCTTT. The gene calls are TRBV11-3 and TRBJ1-1, with 9 bases lining up with TRBD1. V lost 5 bases, J lost 7 bases, and 5 bases stayed unmatched. Germline V CDR1 and CDR2: SGHNT, YENEEA. The CDR3 has 13 residues. Based on the CDR3 plus reference TRBV11-3 and TRBJ1-1, the full variable domain is EAGVVQSPRYKIIEKKQPVAFWCNPISGHNTLYWYLQNLGQGPELLIRYENEEAVDDSQLPKDRFSAERLKGVDSTLKIQPAELGDSAVYLCASSRGQGNEAFFGQGTRLTVV.

V is TRBV30 and J is TRBJ1-3; D call uncertain. Germline V gives CDR1 GTSNPN, CDR2 SVGIG (reference sequence). The length of the CDR3 is 11 residues. V lost 4 bases to trimming and J lost 8 bases, with 9 bases between them. As DNA, the CDR3 is TGTGCCTGGACCGAGGGAGACACCATATATTTT. As protein: CAWTEGDTIYF. The whole variable domain, remainder taken from reference TRBV30 and TRBJ1-3, is SQTIHQWPATLVQPVGSPLSLECTVEGTSNPNLYWYRQAAGRGLQLLFYSVGIGQISSEVPQNLSASRPQDRQFILSSKKLLLSDSGFYLCAWTEGDTIYFGEGSWLTVV.

The chain combines TRBV9 with TRBJ2-3; unclear D gene. Trimming removed 0 bases from V and 2 bases from J, with 10 bases in between. Germline V CDR1 and CDR2: SGDLS, YYNGEE. The CDR3 loop spans 15 amino acids. The CDR3, as DNA: TGTGCCAGCAGCGTAGACATAGTGACCACAGATACGCAGTATTTT. Amino acid sequence: CASSVDIVTTDTQYF.

This clonotype was picked up a small number of times. V usage is TRBV7-6 and J usage is TRBJ2-1; no definite D call. CDR3 length equals 12 residues. The V gene's germline CDR1 is SGHVS and CDR2 FNYEAQ. Trimming stripped 5 bases from V and 8 bases from J, with 10 bases between. CDR3 in DNA: TGTGCCAGCAGCCTCCCTAGAGATGAGCAGTTCTTC. Protein: CASSLPRDEQFF.

This clonotype was seen many times. The chain combines TRBV7-2 with TRBJ2-1; perhaps TRBD2 as D (5 bases). With 5 bases removed from V and 7 bases from J, the gap between germline ends came to 21 bases. The CDR3 loop spans 16 amino acids. CDR1 is SGHTA, CDR2 FQGNSA, per germline. This CDR3 reads CASSLGILGIRNEQFF. Here the CDR3 DNA reads TGTGCCAGCAGCCTCGGGATTTTGGGTATTCGGAATGAGCAGTTCTTC.

This clonotype was found a few times. The chain uses TRBV7-2 and TRBJ1-2; 9 bases fit TRBD1. The CDR3 contains 13 residues. Germline V gene lookup returns CDR1 SGHTA and CDR2 FQGNSA. After removal of 5 bases from V and 9 bases from J, the junction contained 7 bases not matched to a gene. CDR3 region: CASSPVTGGSYTF. CDR3 DNA: TGTGCCAGCAGCCCCGTGACAGGGGGGAGCTACACCTTC.

This clonotype turned up a few times. V gene TRBV18 combines with J gene TRBJ1-4, with a possible D match to TRBD1 (6 bases). Germline V gene data show CDR1 as KGHSH and CDR2 as LQKENI. V was pared by 3 bases and J by 0 bases, with 8 bases between. The CDR3 extends over 15 amino acids. The CDR3 coding sequence is TGTGCCAGCTCACCGGGGGCTGCAACTAATGAAAAACTGTTTTTT. As protein: CASSPGAATNEKLFF.

A few counts support this clonotype. The genes are TRBV28 and TRBJ2-3; D not certain. The CDR3 loop spans 14 amino acids. The ends were cut back, 5 bases at V and 5 bases at J, with 14 bases in the middle. Per the germline V gene, CDR1 is MDHEN and CDR2 is SYDVKM. CDR3 nucleotide sequence: TGTGCCAGCAGTCCCAGTCAAGCTGGAGATACGCAGTATTTT. This sequence encodes CASSPSQAGDTQYF.

V gene TRBV5-1 combines with J gene TRBJ1-2; TRBD1 might be the D (6 bases). Germline V gene sequence: CDR1 SGHRS, CDR2 YFSETQ. This CDR3 spans 16 amino acids. V dropped 0 bases and J dropped 8 bases, with 20 bases sitting between them. The CDR3 sequence: CASSLAGTPPTSGYTF. The CDR3 nucleotides read TGCGCCAGCAGCTTGGCCGGGACACCACCAACATCCGGCTACACCTTC.

The chain has TRBV6-5 and TRBJ2-7; D call uncertain. V lost 5 bases, J lost 7 bases, and 12 bases lay in between. Germline CDR1 and CDR2: MNHEY and SVGAGI. The CDR3 spans 12 residues. CDR3 sequence (DNA): TGTGCCAGCAGTGGTACATTAGGGGAGCAGTACTTC. Residues: CASSGTLGEQYF.

A few counts support this clonotype. The chain employs TRBV7-6 and TRBJ2-1; 8 bases align to TRBD1. Trimming took 5 bases from V and 8 from J; bases not matched to a gene: 8. This CDR3 comprises 14 residues. CDR1 is SGHVS and CDR2 is FNYEAQ in the germline V gene. CDR3 sequence reads: CASSNRGYFYEQFF. DNA for the CDR3: TGTGCCAGCAGCAACAGGGGGTATTTCTATGAGCAGTTCTTC.

Comments on this clonotype: A single base separates this from a much larger clone, so it may be a read error. CDR3 amino acids: CASSQTTGGPIRGYTF. The CDR3 DNA sequence: TGTGCCAGCAGTCAGACAACAGGGGGTCCGATTCGCGGCTACACCTTC. This sequence joins TRBV6-6 and TRBJ1-2, with TRBD1 identical over 8 bases. The CDR3 has 16 residues. CDR1 and CDR2 from the germline V gene are MNHNY and SVGAGI (reference sequence). V trimming: 5 bases; J trimming: 8 bases; junction bases outside the gene matches: 16.

This rearrangement joins TRBV20-1 to TRBJ2-1, with 8 nucleotides matching TRBD2. The CDR3 contains 15 residues. V dropped 1 base and J dropped 8; count of bases not matched to a gene: 10. Germline CDR1 is DFQATT and CDR2 is SNEGSKA (reference sequence). The CDR3 coding sequence is TGCAGTGCTAGAGCCGAGAGCGGGGGATTCGATGAGCAGTTCTTC. Translating gives CSARAESGGFDEQFF.

The gene calls are TRBV11-3 and TRBJ2-2; D remains ambiguous. The V end lost 5 bases, the J end lost 6 bases, and 10 bases lay between the germline ends. CDR1 and CDR2 from the germline V gene are SGHNT and YENEEA. This CDR3 contains 13 residues. CDR3 nucleotide sequence: TGTGCCAGCAGCCCGGATCCCGCCGGGGAGCTGTTTTTT. Translating it yields CASSPDPAGELFF.

This clonotype turned up a few times. The chain employs TRBV4-1 and TRBJ2-6; perhaps D is TRBD1 or TRBD2 (5 bases each). In germline, CDR1 is MGHRA, CDR2 YSYEKL. The CDR3 is 18 amino acids. Trimming left V 4 bases short and J 1 base short, with 17 bases between. CDR3 nucleotides: TGCGCCAGCAGCCCGCCGGGACGGAGTACATCTGGGGCCAACGTCCTGACTTTC. This sequence encodes CASSPPGRSTSGANVLTF.

The rearrangement links TRBV2 to TRBJ1-2; D is uncertain. CDR3 length: 14 amino acids. Trimming cost V 0 bases and J 8 bases, with 13 bases left between them. The germline gives CDR1 SNHLY, CDR2 FYNNEI. CDR3 nucleotide sequence: TGTGCCAGCAGTGAAGCCCGGGCTACACTCGGCTACACCTTC. Translating gives CASSEARATLGYTF.

The V call is TRBV10-3, the J call TRBJ1-3; no firm D call. There are 16 residues in the CDR3. Germline CDR1 is ENHRY and CDR2 is SYGVKD. V dropped 4 bases and J dropped 4 bases, with 17 bases sitting between them. CDR3: CAISADGIRLGNTIYF. CDR3 DNA: TGTGCCATCAGTGCGGACGGGATAAGGCTCGGAAACACCATATATTTT.

This clonotype was found a few times. The V and J genes are TRBV7-9 and TRBJ1-1; D call uncertain. The V end lost 1 base, the J end lost 10 bases, and 7 bases lay between the germline ends. Germline-derived CDR1 and CDR2 are SEHNR and FQNEAQ (reference sequence). The CDR3 runs to 11 residues. The CDR3 loop is CASSLGQRAFF. For the CDR3, the DNA is TGTGCCAGCAGCTTAGGGCAGAGAGCTTTCTTT.

The CDR3 region has the DNA TGTGCCAGCCCCCTAACTAGCGGGGCTTACAATGAGCAGTTCTTC. Protein sequence: CASPLTSGAYNEQFF. The J gene is TRBJ2-1, the V gene TRBV27, with TRBD2 matching 10 bases. The CDR3 contains 15 residues. V shed 8 bases and J 4 bases; nucleotides not matched to a gene: 8. Germline CDR1 is MNHEY and CDR2 is SMNVEV (reference sequence).